What follows describes a single TCR beta chain. These data belong to a study of blood T cell repertoires in COVID-19. Germline values: CDR1 SGHAT, CDR2 FQNNGV. Trimming removed 3 bases from V and 4 bases from J; junction bases left unmatched: 5. The CDR3 is 15 amino acids. Participants came from roughly 25 US areas, aged about 18 to 90 years. Cohorts were assigned according to the clinical history that participants reported. Assay: immunoSEQ multiplex PCR; the TCRdb copy retains only in-frame clones and omits some. This sample has 140,000 or so clones, with under 90% found just once. The chain recombines TRBV11-2 with TRBJ1-4, with TRBD1 matching over 7 bases. This receptor was obtained from a woman aged 18-35 years who had been exposed to COVID-19. The sequenced material came from PBMCs or T cells enriched from blood (not recorded which). The CDR3 region has the DNA TGTGCCAGCAGCTTGACCGGGACAGATAATGAAAAACTGTTTTTT. Protein: CASSLTGTDNEKLFF.